This T cell receptor beta chain was sequenced in a study of T cells in Graves' hyperthyroidism and ophthalmopathy. Looking at the study overall: At initial diagnosis, before any treatment had begun, peripheral blood was obtained. Study-wide results and caveats: Within blood appeared most thyroid clonotypes that had expanded above 0.001.

RNA transcripts were the template for amplifying TCR beta CDR3 regions. HTBI primers were the set used in a first-round RT-PCR of the TCR CDR3. TCRdb processed the multiplex PCR reads anew with MiXCR; each CDR3 protein has one entry. The sample has approximately 210,000 distinct CDR3 sequences, 15% to 20% seen once. Diagnosing involved the use of clinical symptoms, serum thyroxine and TRAb, thyroid ultrasound and orbital computed tomography. This clonotype came up a few times. Antigen unknown. Sequencing used blood. The sequence was collected from a man aged 50 or older with Graves' hyperthyroidism.

CDR3 DNA sequence: TGTGCCAGCAGCTTAGAGATGGGGGGAGCACGACGCTACGAGCAGTACTTC. Its translation is CASSLEMGGARRYEQYF. The chain uses TRBV7-4 and TRBJ2-7; TRBD2 might be the D (6 bases). The CDR3 sequence is 17 residues long. The V gene's germline CDR1 is SGHVT and CDR2 SQSDAQ. The V end lost 1 base, the J end lost 3 bases, and 19 bases lay between the germline ends.